A single sample gave rise to the 18 T cell receptor beta chains below, sequenced in a study of beta chain features in type 1 diabetes. Study-wide results and caveats: Type 1 diabetes patients showed a moderate but significant shortening of TCRB CDR3s in all four CD4+ subsets.

What was sequenced were expressed TCRB transcripts, since all of the isolated RNA had been reverse transcribed. TCRdb's table, derived via immunoSEQ multiplex PCR, lists solely in-frame clones and lacks some. The table shows over 600,000 clones, with 9.5% to 15% occurring only once. No antigen has been identified for these receptors. What was sequenced was naive CD4+ T cells from blood. These receptors all come from a man younger than 45 with type 1 diabetes.

The V and J genes are TRBV29-1 and TRBJ2-7, with no clear D. The CDR3 consists of 13 residues. Germline lookup yields CDR1 SQVTM and CDR2 ANQGSEA. V was clipped by 5 bases and J by 0 bases, with 11 bases between them. The CDR3, as DNA: TGCAGCGTTTCCTACGGGCTCTCCTACGAGCAGTACTTC. This translates into CSVSYGLSYEQYF.

This clone was observed a handful of times. This chain joins TRBV18 and TRBJ2-7, with D unresolved. Per the germline V gene, CDR1 is KGHSH and CDR2 is LQKENI. V lost 6 bases, J lost 0 bases, and 12 bases lay in between. The CDR3 consists of 14 residues. The chain's CDR3 is CASSGVTSSYEQYF. The CDR3 coding sequence is TGTGCCAGCTCTGGGGTAACCAGCTCCTACGAGCAGTACTTC.

The rearrangement uses TRBV5-4 and TRBJ1-4; TRBD1 agrees at 7 bases. The CDR3 is made up of 15 amino acids. V dropped 0 bases and J dropped 7; count of bases not matched to a gene: 6. The germline V gene has CDR1 SGHNT and CDR2 YYREEE (reference sequence). CDR3 nucleotide sequence: TGTGCCAGCAGCTTGGACAGGGGTCAGGCTGAAAAACTGTTTTTT. Its protein is CASSLDRGQAEKLFF.

Turning to this clone: This CDR3 is also generated by other DNA sequences in the sample. The rearrangement joins TRBV5-1 to TRBJ2-1; no firm D call. The CDR3 loop spans 14 amino acids. Trimming took off 4 bases at V and 1 base at J, with 9 bases between the two ends. The germline V gene encodes CDR1 SGHRS and CDR2 YFSETQ. The CDR3 DNA reads as TGCGCCAGCAGCCTTGACACTTCCTACAATGAGCAGTTCTTC. Translating gives CASSLDTSYNEQFF.

This clone has only a few counts. The V and J genes are TRBV14 and TRBJ1-2; no clear D. CDR1 SGHDN and CDR2 FVKESK come from the germline V gene. The CDR3 has 13 residues. Trimming removed 0 bases at V and 8 bases at J, with 10 bases between. The CDR3 DNA reads TGTGCCAGCAGCCAAGATGCGGCGGTCGGCTACACCTTC. As protein: CASSQDAAVGYTF.

The chain is built from TRBV7-2 and TRBJ2-4; no clear D. V gave up 5 bases and J gave up 0 bases, with 8 bases separating them. Looked up from germline, CDR1 is SGHTA and CDR2 is FQGNSA. The CDR3 extends over 14 amino acids. The DNA for the CDR3 is TGTGCCAGCAGCCACGACTTAGCCAAAAACATTCAGTACTTC. Protein product: CASSHDLAKNIQYF.

This rearrangement joins TRBV10-3 to TRBJ2-7; 12 nucleotides match TRBD1. Germline loops: CDR1 ENHRY, CDR2 SYGVKD. The CDR3 covers 14 residues. Trimming took 7 bases from V and 5 from J; bases not matched to a gene: 6. The CDR3 DNA reads TGTGCCATCACCTCCGGGACAGGGGGCGACGAGCAGTACTTC. Translated, it gives CAITSGTGGDEQYF.

CDR3 sequence reads: CASRGDRSTEAFF. In nucleotides, the CDR3 is TGTGCCAGCAGGGGGGACAGGTCCACTGAAGCTTTCTTT. V and J are TRBV2 and TRBJ1-1; the match to TRBD1 covers 8 bases. The CDR3 contains 13 residues. Per germline, CDR1 SNHLY and CDR2 FYNNEI. V was pared by 6 bases and J by 4 bases, with 4 bases of the junction left unmatched.

The CDR3 bases are TGTGCCAGTAGTCTGGGACTCTTGACAGATACGCAGTATTTT. Its translation is CASSLGLLTDTQYF. The genes are TRBV19 and TRBJ2-3; possible D gene TRBD2, 6 bases. Germline-derived CDR1 and CDR2 are LNHDA and SQIVND (reference sequence). The length of the CDR3 is 14 residues. Trimming took 5 bases from V and 3 from J, leaving 12 bases between them.

A remark on this clone: In the same sample, other DNA sequences code for this CDR3. V is TRBV9 and J is TRBJ2-7; D possibly corresponds to TRBD2 (5 bases). Trimming took off 0 bases at V and 0 bases at J, with 10 bases between the two ends. Germline-derived CDR1 and CDR2 are SGDLS and YYNGEE. The CDR3 totals 15 residues. In DNA, the CDR3 is TGTGCCAGCAGCGTAGGACCGGGGTCCTCCTACGAGCAGTACTTC. Translated: CASSVGPGSSYEQYF.

The chain couples TRBV5-1 to TRBJ2-3, with 8 nucleotides matching TRBD2. The germline CDR1 and CDR2 sequences are SGHRS and YFSETQ. V dropped 4 bases and J dropped 0; count of bases not matched to a gene: 1. CDR3 length: 14 amino acids. The CDR3 sequence is CASSAGGSTDTQYF. For the CDR3, the DNA is TGCGCCAGCAGCGCGGGGGGAAGCACAGATACGCAGTATTTT.

The table lists this clone with a few counts. The rearrangement uses TRBV19 and TRBJ2-4; perhaps D is TRBD1 or TRBD2 (6 bases each). Trimming took 3 bases from V and 9 from J, leaving 18 bases between them. The length of the CDR3 is 15 residues. CDR1 is LNHDA and CDR2 is SQIVND in the germline V gene (reference sequence). The chain's CDR3 is CASSIHLRGQGIQYF. CDR3 sequence (DNA): TGTGCCAGTAGTATCCACCTACGGGGGCAGGGCATTCAGTACTTC.

The chain carries TRBV10-3 and TRBJ2-6, with TRBD1 identical over 9 bases. J lost 3 bases, V lost 6 bases, and 9 bases had no gene match. The CDR3 length is 17 residues. Germline CDR1 is ENHRY and CDR2 is SYGVKD. CDR3 amino acids: CAIRGTGMVRGANVLTF. The CDR3 DNA reads TGTGCCATCAGAGGGACAGGGATGGTCCGTGGGGCCAACGTCCTGACTTTC.

There are a few counts of this clone. The CDR3 loop is CASSYFLGDTQYF. In DNA form, the CDR3 reads TGTGCCAGCAGTTACTTCCTGGGGGATACGCAGTATTTT. This chain connects TRBV6-5 to TRBJ2-3; D ambiguous. The CDR3 covers 13 residues. The V end lost 1 base, the J end lost 6 bases, and 8 bases lay between the germline ends. Per germline, CDR1 MNHEY and CDR2 SVGAGI.

This clone was counted a few times. The chain recombines TRBV18 with TRBJ1-2; a possible D gene is TRBD1 (6 bases). Germline CDR1 KGHSH, CDR2 LQKENI. The CDR3 contains 11 residues. Trimming took 3 bases from V and 7 from J, leaving 6 bases between them. As DNA, the CDR3 is TGTGCCAGCTCACCGGACAGTGGCTACACCTTC. Its protein product is CASSPDSGYTF.

This clone has more than one count but fewer than ten. The chain recombines TRBV2 with TRBJ2-3; possibly TRBD2 for D (5 bases). Germline CDR1 is SNHLY and CDR2 is FYNNEI. Deletions cut 3 bases from V and 5 bases from J, with 9 bases between. This CDR3 spans 13 amino acids. The CDR3 sequence is CASSEVEVDTQYF. CDR3 sequence (DNA): TGTGCCAGCAGTGAGGTGGAGGTAGATACGCAGTATTTT.

The chain couples TRBV5-1 to TRBJ1-4, with TRBD1 as a possible D gene (5 bases). Germline CDR1 reads SGHRS; CDR2 reads YFSETQ. This CDR3 is 14 amino acids long. Trimming stripped 4 bases from V and 6 bases from J, with 13 bases between. The CDR3 DNA reads as TGCGCCAGCAGCCGAGGGGAGAGGGATGAAAAACTGTTTTTT. As protein: CASSRGERDEKLFF.

This chain connects TRBV5-6 to TRBJ1-5; 8 nucleotides agree with TRBD1. From germline, CDR1 is SGHDT and CDR2 YYEEEE. The CDR3 length is 17 residues. Germline trimming cut 0 bases from V and 4 bases from J; bases unmatched to any gene: 9. CDR3 bases: TGTGCCAGCAGCTTGGCGGGCCCGGGACAGGCTAATCAGCCCCAGCATTTT. Translation gives CASSLAGPGQANQPQHF.